This T cell receptor (beta chain) stems from a study of cytomegalovirus exposure and HLA in healthy donors. Looked up from germline, CDR1 is MNHNS and CDR2 is SASEGT. V lost 6 bases and J 4 bases, leaving 13 bases between the germline ends. CDR3 size: 15 residues. Of note for this clone: Antigen unknown.

Findings and limits, study-wide: An ancestry cluster, one associated with Asian ancestry, reportedly showed fewer N-insertions than the 666-donor mean in a later analysis. Being productive about 90% or about 30% of the time was typical of most TCR beta V segments in an earlier analysis. Researchers reported that a few CMV-associated chains were confirmed in vitro as CMV antigen-specific.

PCR employed 60 Vbeta and 13 Jbeta primers. Clones were read by immunoSEQ multiplex PCR, and TCRdb kept only the in-frame ones, dropping some. The table records 90,000 to 100,000 clones, over 50% of them present only once. The sequence was collected from a man aged 25 to 40 in good health and CMV-seronegative. The sequenced material came from PBMCs. The chain carries TRBV6-1 and TRBJ2-6, with D possibly matching TRBD1 (6 bases). The CDR3 nucleotides read TGTGCCAGCAGGGAACGGACAGACGGGGCCAACGTCCTGACTTTC. It encodes CASRERTDGANVLTF.